The 2 T cell receptor beta chains given below trace back to one sample, sequenced in a study of early T cells in non-severe SARS-CoV-2 infection. TCRdb called the 5' RACE reads again in MiXCR, with one record for every CDR3 protein. The table shows 64,000 or so distinct CDR3 sequences, with about 10% occurring only once. The starting material was whole blood, obtained at baseline. The receptors come from an adult who was a healthcare worker with PCR-confirmed SARS-CoV-2 infection or an uninfected control (not recorded which).

This clonotype was detected ten times or more. V usage is TRBV7-2 and J usage is TRBJ1-1; 7 bases map to TRBD1. This CDR3 is built from 14 residues. Germline V gene lookup returns CDR1 SGHTA and CDR2 FQGNSA. Trimming took 4 bases from V and 1 from J; bases not matched to a gene: 3. CDR3 sequence (DNA): TGTGCCAGCAGCTCACGGACAGGGAACACTGAAGCTTTCTTT. Translated, it gives CASSSRTGNTEAFF.

The chain joins TRBV6-2 or TRBV6-3 to TRBJ2-1; the D is unclear. The CDR3 is 14 residues long. Trimming stripped 0 bases from V and 1 base from J, with 4 bases between. Germline V lookup: CDR1 MNHEY, CDR2 SVGEGT. The chain's CDR3 is CASSYSLSYNEQFF. As DNA, the CDR3 is TGTGCCAGCAGTTACTCGCTATCCTACAATGAGCAGTTCTTC.